Listed below are T cell receptor beta chains from one sample, sequenced in a study of blood T cell repertoires in COVID-19. Libraries were prepared by immunoSEQ multiplex PCR; TCRdb keeps only in-frame clonotypes and omits some of them. In the table there are 300,000 to 400,000 clones, around nine tenths of which are singletons. The sequenced sample was peripheral blood. The receptor source for this set is a woman aged 45-65 years with active or convalescent COVID-19. Both conserved end residues are part of each CDR3. The order of the fields is V gene, J gene, CDR3 protein.

>TRBV18|TRBJ2-2
CASSPGTSGTGELFF
>TRBV18|TRBJ2-2
CASSPLVTGELFF
>TRBV28|TRBJ2-7
CASSLWPSGRAPYEQYF
>TRBV5-1|TRBJ2-1
CASSGTSGSSYNEQFF
>TRBV6-1|TRBJ1-5
CASSEAGGNQPQHF
>TRBV7-8|TRBJ1-5
CASSPRDSVNQPQHF
>TRBV12-3/TRBV12-4|TRBJ2-7
CASTTSGSNEQYF
>TRBV27|TRBJ1-5
CASSFQRGNQPQHF
>TRBV6-5|TRBJ2-1
CASRPGTGKVNEQFF
>TRBV4-1|TRBJ1-1
CASSLTGGFTEAFF
>TRBV6-5|TRBJ1-2
CASSSSGFGNYGYTF
>TRBV4-1|TRBJ1-2
CASSQVVSQWGYTF
>TRBV3-1/TRBV3-2|TRBJ2-2
CASSQAVSSDNTGELFF
>TRBV7-9|TRBJ1-1
CASSLITEAFF